A selection of T cell receptor beta chains follows, all from one sample in a study of T cells after yellow fever vaccination. TCRdb reprocessed the 5' RACE reads with MiXCR, giving one entry per CDR3 protein. The sample lists 300,000 to 350,000 distinct CDR3 sequences, 3.5% to 4.5% occurring once. The sample here was PBMCs, taken 15 days after the yellow fever booster vaccination. Every receptor here comes from a man in his late teens or twenties who received the YFV17D yellow fever vaccine. Each CDR3 is given with its conserved first and last residue. A D gene is named only where the DNA matches it firmly. Clone size is stated in some rows and not others, as once, few, many or a class when expanded.

length	size	V	D	J	DNA	CDR3
17	few	TRBV18	NA	TRBJ2-1	TGTGCCAGCTCACCACCGGTGCGGGCCAGCTCCTACAATGAGCAGTTCTTC	CASSPPVRASSYNEQFF
12	many	TRBV7-2	NA	TRBJ1-1	TGTGCCAGCAGCTTAGAGGACAGACGAGCTTTCTTT	CASSLEDRRAFF
16	NA	TRBV6-5	NA	TRBJ1-2	TGTGCCAGCAGTTACTCGGCACAGGCAGCGAACTATGGCTACACCTTC	CASSYSAQAANYGYTF
13	NA	TRBV19	TRBD2	TRBJ2-1	TGTGCCAGTAGCTACCTAGCGGGGGTTGAGCAGTTCTTC	CASSYLAGVEQFF
15	NA	TRBV18	NA	TRBJ1-1	TGTGCCAGCTCACCGTCTAACCTAATGAACACTGAAGCTTTCTTT	CASSPSNLMNTEAFF
16	many	TRBV7-2	NA	TRBJ2-1	TGTGCCAGCAGCCCCCGGGACACCTACTCCTACAATGAGCAGTTCTTC	CASSPRDTYSYNEQFF
13	many	TRBV7-2	NA	TRBJ2-3	TGTGCCAGCAGCTTATCGGGCACAGATACGCAGTATTTT	CASSLSGTDTQYF
15	many	TRBV5-5	NA	TRBJ2-3	TGTGCCAGCAGCGGCAGGGACAAACTCACAGATACGCAGTATTTT	CASSGRDKLTDTQYF
10	NA	TRBV20-1	NA	TRBJ1-2	TGCAGTGCCGGCGAGTACGCCTACACCTTC	CSAGEYAYTF
11	few	TRBV6-2/TRBV6-3	NA	TRBJ1-1	TGTGCCAGCAGGGAGGACAGCCGATCTTTCTTT	CASREDSRSFF
14	NA	TRBV27	TRBD2	TRBJ2-7	TGTGCCAGCAGTCCCGGGACTACCGGTTACGAGCAGTACTTC	CASSPGTTGYEQYF
14	many	TRBV5-6	NA	TRBJ2-5	TGTGCCAGCAGCTTGCGGGCAGATCAAGAGACCCAGTACTTC	CASSLRADQETQYF
15	few	TRBV4-2	NA	TRBJ2-1	TGTGCCAGCAGCCAAGGTTCTGTGTCCCCCAATGAGCAGTTCTTC	CASSQGSVSPNEQFF
14	many	TRBV7-2	NA	TRBJ1-5	TGTGCCAGCAGCTTATTGGAGGGGCCTCAGCCCCAGCATTTT	CASSLLEGPQPQHF
15	few	TRBV6-1	NA	TRBJ1-5	TGTGCCAGCAGTGAATTAGTAATGAACAATCAGCCCCAGCATTTT	CASSELVMNNQPQHF